The source of this T cell receptor beta chain is a study of T cells in localized non-small cell lung cancer. Study-level results: Sequencing covered just one tumor region, so heterogeneity cannot be ruled out. Adjacent lung had a median around 60 of the 100 largest tumor clones. Higher adjacent-lung clonality was associated with shorter survival. Of the tissues analyzed, uninvolved adjacent lung showed maximal T cell clonality, greater than tumor.

Trimming left V 2 bases short and J 4 bases short, with 20 bases between. This CDR3 comprises 18 residues. CDR1 LGHNA and CDR2 YNFKEQ come from the germline V gene. Here immunoSEQ multiplex PCR was the method, and the copy in TCRdb shows in-frame clones only, minus some. The data show under 20,000 clones, with approximately 91% seen just once and around 2.9% held by the top ten. The count of this clone is one. Its antigen is not identified. The chain couples TRBV4-2 to TRBJ2-2, with D perhaps being TRBD1 or TRBD2 (6 bases each). The specimen comprised peripheral blood, sampled before any cancer treatment. This clonotype was sampled from a woman aged 35 to 69 with stage I lung adenocarcinoma. The CDR3 is CASSQLGDSGAGTGELFF. Written as DNA, the CDR3 is TGTGCCAGCAGCCAATTAGGTGATTCGGGGGCGGGCACCGGGGAGCTGTTTTTT.